The 5 T cell receptor beta chains presented below share a single source sample, sequenced in a study of cytomegalovirus exposure and HLA in healthy donors. Using immunoSEQ multiplex PCR, the repertoire was profiled, and TCRdb retains in-frame clones only, with some absent. The data show under 250,000 clones, with over 75% seen just once and more than 10% held by the top ten. Sequencing used PBMCs. These receptor sequences come from a young man in good health and CMV-seropositive.

Only one count was recorded for this clone. Other DNA sequences in the sample encode the same CDR3. The chain carries TRBV6-5 and TRBJ2-2; no reliable D call. With 2 bases removed from V and 5 bases from J, the gap between germline ends came to 3 bases. Germline V gives CDR1 MNHEY, CDR2 SVGAGI. CDR3 length: 12 amino acids. As DNA, the CDR3 is TGTGCCAGCAGTTACGGGACCGGGGAGCTGTTTTTT. Translating it yields CASSYGTGELFF.

The V and J genes are TRBV19 and TRBJ1-2; D is uncertain. Germline assignment: CDR1 LNHDA and CDR2 SQIVND (reference sequence). The CDR3 totals 16 residues. V was cut by 6 bases and J by 6 bases, with 23 bases left in between. The CDR3 region is CASSRPRRSLHHGYTF. The CDR3 DNA follows: TGTGCCAGTAGCCGCCCGCGGAGGAGTTTACACCATGGCTACACCTTC. The whole variable domain, remainder taken from reference TRBV19 and TRBJ1-2, is DGGITQSPKYLFRKEGQNVTLSCEQNLNHDAMYWYRQDPGQGLRLIYYSQIVNDFQKGDIAEGYSVSREKKESFPLTVTSAQKNPTAFYLCASSRPRRSLHHGYTFGSGTRLTVV.

V gene TRBV5-1 combines with J gene TRBJ2-7; TRBD2 aligns across 12 bases. CDR1 SGHRS and CDR2 YFSETQ come from the germline V gene. The J segment lost 1 base and the V segment lost 4 bases, leaving 3 bases of the junction unmatched. CDR3 size: 15 residues. Here the CDR3 reads CASSPGLAGSYEQYF. CDR3 in DNA: TGCGCCAGCAGCCCGGGACTAGCGGGTTCCTACGAGCAGTACTTC.

Turning to this clone: Other DNA sequences in the same sample also yield this CDR3. The chain has TRBV5-1 and TRBJ1-1, with 8 bases identical to TRBD1. The germline gives CDR1 SGHRS, CDR2 YFSETQ. V lost 0 bases, J lost 5 bases, and 0 bases stayed unmatched. The length of the CDR3 is 13 residues. CDR3 amino acids: CASSLGTGTEAFF. CDR3 DNA: TGCGCCAGCAGCTTGGGGACAGGGACTGAAGCTTTCTTT. The full variable domain, in which reference TRBV5-1 and TRBJ1-1 provide the parts outside the CDR3, is KAGVTQTPRYLIKTRGQQVTLSCSPISGHRSVSWYQQTPGQGLQFLFEYFSETQRNKGNFPGRFSGRQFSNSRSEMNVSTLELGDSALYLCASSLGTGTEAFFGQGTRLTVV.

The V and J genes are TRBV28 and TRBJ2-6, with 9 bases fitting TRBD1. The CDR3 is 15 residues long. The V gene end was trimmed by 10 bases and the J gene end by 4 bases; junction bases not matched to a gene: 8. CDR1 is MDHEN, CDR2 SYDVKM, per germline. CDR3 residues: CATSQGAQGANVLTF. The CDR3 coding sequence is TGTGCCACCTCACAGGGGGCGCAGGGGGCCAACGTCCTGACTTTC.